The 27 T cell receptor beta chains listed next were all sequenced from one sample in a study of shared T cell receptors in the human thymus. Here immunoSEQ multiplex PCR was the method, and the copy in TCRdb shows in-frame clones only, minus some. Among just under 550,000 clones listed, approximately 78% were seen once. The sample also formed part of further work on human thymus T cells.

The material sequenced was thymocytes. The receptors stem from a boy under two years old with a congenital heart defect.

The rearrangement links TRBV19 to TRBJ2-2; a weak D match, TRBD1 (7 bases). Germline V gene data show CDR1 as LNHDA and CDR2 as SQIVND (reference sequence). The CDR3 contains 16 residues. The V gene lost 9 bases and the J gene lost 0 bases, with 17 bases spanning the gap. The CDR3 is CASSWRGQSNTGELFF. CDR3 DNA: TGTGCCAGCTCCTGGCGGGGACAGTCGAACACCGGGGAGCTGTTTTTT.

This sequence joins TRBV5-4 and TRBJ2-7; 9 bases map to TRBD2. V shed 3 bases, J shed 0 bases, and the junction held 4 bases outside the gene matches. CDR1 is SGHNT and CDR2 is YYREEE in the germline V gene (reference sequence). This CDR3 is built from 15 residues. The CDR3 sequence is CASSYSGSPSYEQYF. The DNA of the CDR3 is TGTGCCAGCAGCTATAGCGGGAGTCCCTCCTACGAGCAGTACTTC.

The V and J genes are TRBV18 and TRBJ1-2; perhaps TRBD1 as D (6 bases). CDR3 size: 16 residues. CDR1 is KGHSH and CDR2 is LQKENI in the germline V gene. V was pared by 0 bases and J by 8 bases, with 19 bases between. DNA of the CDR3: TGTGCCAGCTCACCACCCCCCGGTGGGGGGGCTCGGGGCTACACCTTC. Translated, it gives CASSPPPGGGARGYTF.

The chain uses TRBV28 and TRBJ1-5, with D perhaps matching TRBD1 (6 bases). V lost 5 bases and J lost 1, with 18 bases in between. This CDR3 has 17 residues. The germline CDR1 and CDR2 sequences are MDHEN and SYDVKM. The CDR3 coding sequence is TGTGCCAGCAGTCGCGCCTCTGGGGGCTGGAGCAATCAGCCCCAGCATTTT. It yields the protein CASSRASGGWSNQPQHF.

The J gene is TRBJ2-4, the V gene TRBV4-3, with D possibly being TRBD1 (5 bases). The CDR3 runs to 16 residues. V was trimmed by 0 bases and J by 0 bases, leaving 9 bases between them. Germline CDR1 and CDR2: LGHNA and YSLEER. CDR3 sequence: CASSQDRTLAKNIQYF. The DNA for the CDR3 is TGCGCCAGCAGCCAAGACCGGACACTAGCCAAAAACATTCAGTACTTC.

The chain uses TRBV19 and TRBJ2-2, with 14 bases aligning to TRBD2. CDR1 and CDR2 (germline): LNHDA, SQIVND (reference sequence). The CDR3 spans 19 residues. V lost 5 bases, J lost 5 bases, and 13 bases stayed unmatched. The CDR3 reads CASSFSSGLAGGGTGELFF. CDR3 in DNA: TGTGCCAGTAGTTTCTCATCAGGACTAGCGGGAGGAGGGACCGGGGAGCTGTTTTTT.

A single count supports this clone. The V and J genes are TRBV5-1 and TRBJ2-1; D remains ambiguous. V was shortened by 0 bases and J by 3 bases, with 10 bases between the two germline ends. This CDR3 is built from 15 residues. The germline gives CDR1 SGHRS, CDR2 YFSETQ. The CDR3 nucleotides read TGCGCCAGCAGCTTGGGGCGGCCCGACTACAATGAGCAGTTCTTC. Encoded protein: CASSLGRPDYNEQFF.

The chain carries TRBV28 and TRBJ1-4; 7 bases line up with TRBD1. The length of the CDR3 is 12 residues. The ends lost 6 bases at V and 12 bases at J; junction bases unmatched: 7. Germline lookup yields CDR1 MDHEN and CDR2 SYDVKM. The CDR3 coding sequence is TGTGCCAGCAGCGGAGACAGGGTTGAACTGTTTTTT. As protein: CASSGDRVELFF.

A single count supports this clone. This sequence joins TRBV10-2 and TRBJ2-3, with 9 bases that match TRBD2. Germline lookup yields CDR1 WSHSY and CDR2 SAAADI. The CDR3 extends over 16 amino acids. Trimming took 2 bases from V and 5 from J; bases not matched to a gene: 8. CDR3 sequence (DNA): TGCGCCAGCAGTGAGGTAGCGGGAGTCTCGAGAGATACGCAGTATTTT. Residues: CASSEVAGVSRDTQYF.

V gene TRBV25-1 combines with J gene TRBJ2-3, with TRBD2 as a possible D gene (6 bases). V was trimmed by 3 bases and J by 1 base, leaving 14 bases between them. Germline loops: CDR1 MGHDK, CDR2 SYGVNS. The CDR3 has 16 amino acids. As DNA, the CDR3 is TGTGCCAGCAGTGAGGAGGCTCTAGCGTGCACAGATACGCAGTATTTT. This translates into CASSEEALACTDTQYF.

The chain uses TRBV10-3 and TRBJ1-1; D is perhaps TRBD1 (5 bases). CDR1 and CDR2 (germline): ENHRY, SYGVKD. Trimming took off 4 bases at V and 5 bases at J, with 17 bases between the two ends. The CDR3 has 15 residues. In DNA, the CDR3 is TGTGCCATCAGTGGTTTAAGGGGTAATCAAACTGAAGCTTTCTTT. Its translation is CAISGLRGNQTEAFF.

The V and J genes are TRBV18 and TRBJ2-7, with 7 bases identical to TRBD2. CDR1 and CDR2 (germline): KGHSH, LQKENI. The CDR3 contains 15 residues. Losses at the gene ends were 2 bases for V and 4 bases for J; bases not matched to a gene: 8. CDR3 nucleotide sequence: TGTGCCAGCTCACCAGTCGTTGCGGGAGAGTACGAGCAGTACTTC. Translation: CASSPVVAGEYEQYF.

This clone was seen only once. The rearrangement joins TRBV29-1 to TRBJ2-1; D is ambiguous. The CDR3 spans 13 residues. Looked up from germline, CDR1 is SQVTM and CDR2 is ANQGSEA. Trimming removed 5 bases from V and 2 bases from J, with 10 bases in between. The CDR3 DNA reads TGCAGCGTTCCCCAGGAAGCCTACAATGAGCAGTTCTTC. This gives the protein CSVPQEAYNEQFF.

The chain employs TRBV19 and TRBJ1-5; 7 bases fit TRBD1. Losses at the gene ends were 3 bases for V and 9 bases for J; bases not matched to a gene: 11. The CDR3 consists of 15 residues. CDR1 LNHDA and CDR2 SQIVND come from the germline V gene (reference sequence). CDR3 protein: CASSMEGQRRRPQHF. DNA of the CDR3: TGTGCCAGTAGTATGGAGGGACAGCGTCGCAGGCCCCAGCATTTT.

Notes on this clone: This specimen includes other DNA sequences encoding the same CDR3. The CDR3 coding sequence is TGTGCCAGCAGCTTGGGTCTAGCAGGTACTCAAGAGACCCAGTACTTC. It encodes CASSLGLAGTQETQYF. The V gene is TRBV5-6, the J gene TRBJ2-5; D might be TRBD2 (5 bases). Germline values: CDR1 SGHDT, CDR2 YYEEEE. V lost 0 bases and J lost 2, with 14 bases in between. There are 16 residues in the CDR3. Looking up the rest from reference TRBV5-6 and TRBJ2-5 gives the full variable domain: DAGVTQSPTHLIKTRGQQVTLRCSPKSGHDTVSWYQQALGQGPQFIFQYYEEEERQRGNFPDRFSGHQFPNYSSELNVNALLLGDSALYLCASSLGLAGTQETQYFGPGTRLLVL.

This CDR3 is CASSRWTGATNEKLFF. DNA of the CDR3: TGTGCCAGCAGCCGATGGACAGGCGCAACTAATGAAAAACTGTTTTTT. The chain employs TRBV13 and TRBJ1-4, with 7 bases that match TRBD1. The CDR3 is 16 residues long. Germline V gene sequence: CDR1 PRHDT, CDR2 FYEKMQ (reference sequence). The V and J ends lost 5 bases and 0 bases, in that order; junction bases with no gene match: 6.

V is TRBV28 and J is TRBJ2-7; 8 positions agree with TRBD2. Trimming cost V 6 bases and J 3 bases; bases outside gene matches: 16. The CDR3 sequence is 17 residues long. Germline-derived CDR1 and CDR2 are MDHEN and SYDVKM. CDR3 coding DNA: TGTGCCAGCAGCTCTATGGGGTTTGCTAGCGGGTGCTACGAGCAGTACTTC. It codes for CASSSMGFASGCYEQYF.

V and J are TRBV7-2 and TRBJ2-7, with D perhaps matching TRBD2 (5 bases). The CDR3 has 13 amino acids. V was trimmed by 5 bases and J by 7 bases, leaving 15 bases between them. The V gene's germline CDR1 is SGHTA and CDR2 FQGNSA. The CDR3 sequence: CASSPLPWREQYF. The DNA of the CDR3 is TGTGCCAGCAGCCCACTTCCCTGGAGGGAGCAGTACTTC. The full variable domain, rest sourced from reference TRBV7-2 and TRBJ2-7, is GAGVSQSPSNKVTEKGKDVELRCDPISGHTALYWYRQSLGQGLEFLIYFQGNSAPDKSGLPSDRFSAERTGGSVSTLTIQRTQQEDSAVYLCASSPLPWREQYFGPGTRLTVT.

To note about this clone: This sample also contains other DNA sequences that code for the same CDR3. The chain has TRBV5-1 and TRBJ2-7; 9 bases line up with TRBD1. After removal of 0 bases from V and 4 bases from J, the junction contained 5 bases not matched to a gene. Germline V gene sequence: CDR1 SGHRS, CDR2 YFSETQ. The length of the CDR3 is 15 residues. CDR3 in DNA: TGCGCCAGCAGCTTGGCGGGACAGGGCACATACGAGCAGTACTTC. Its protein product is CASSLAGQGTYEQYF.

The rearrangement joins TRBV5-1 to TRBJ2-7; perhaps TRBD2 as D (7 bases). This CDR3 is built from 15 residues. Trimming removed 0 bases from V and 2 bases from J, with 12 bases in between. Germline-derived CDR1 and CDR2 are SGHRS and YFSETQ. CDR3 sequence (DNA): TGCGCCAGCAGCTTGGATGGGGGGGCGCCCTACGAGCAGTACTTC. Its translation: CASSLDGGAPYEQYF.

This clone has a single count. The chain has TRBV6-5 and TRBJ2-7; 7 bases map to TRBD1. This CDR3 region has 12 residues. CDR1 is MNHEY and CDR2 is SVGAGI in the germline V gene. Trimming at V came to 8 bases and at J to 3 bases, leaving 4 bases not matched to a gene. CDR3 protein: CASGDRDYEQYF. CDR3 DNA: TGTGCCAGCGGCGACAGGGACTACGAGCAGTACTTC.

V and J are TRBV28 and TRBJ1-4; D call uncertain. V was clipped by 7 bases and J by 8 bases, with 23 bases between them. Germline V gene lookup returns CDR1 MDHEN and CDR2 SYDVKM. The CDR3 runs to 16 residues. The CDR3 protein is CASTRPGQRRWEKLFF. As DNA, the CDR3 is TGTGCCAGCACCCGACCGGGTCAACGAAGATGGGAAAAACTGTTTTTT.

This rearrangement joins TRBV11-2 to TRBJ1-5; TRBD1 matches 10 bases. V trimming: 1 base; J trimming: 7 bases; junction bases outside the gene matches: 7. Per the germline V gene, CDR1 is SGHAT and CDR2 is FQNNGV. This CDR3 has 16 amino acids. CDR3 region: CASSLGTGGSWQPQHF. CDR3 bases: TGTGCCAGCAGCTTAGGGACAGGGGGTAGTTGGCAGCCCCAGCATTTT. The full variable domain, rest sourced from reference TRBV11-2 and TRBJ1-5, is EAGVAQSPRYKIIEKRQSVAFWCNPISGHATLYWYQQILGQGPKLLIQFQNNGVVDDSQLPKDRFSAERLKGVDSTLKIQPAKLEDSAVYLCASSLGTGGSWQPQHFGDGTRLSIL.

The genes are TRBV18 and TRBJ2-7; D uncertain. Germline loops: CDR1 KGHSH, CDR2 LQKENI. This CDR3 has 11 amino acids. Trimming removed 6 bases from V and 4 bases from J, with 7 bases in between. CDR3 in DNA: TGTGCCAGCTCCATTACATACGAGCAGTACTTC. It specifies CASSITYEQYF.

The chain joins TRBV7-4 to TRBJ2-1, with no clear D. This CDR3 has 15 amino acids. Germline CDR1 reads SGHVT; CDR2 reads SQSDAQ. Trimming pared 2 bases from V and 0 bases from J, leaving 8 bases between. Here the CDR3 reads CASSLSRCSYNEQFF. Written as DNA, the CDR3 is TGTGCCAGCAGCTTAAGCCGGTGCTCCTACAATGAGCAGTTCTTC.

V and J are TRBV10-1 and TRBJ2-1; 13 bases agree with TRBD2. This CDR3 is built from 15 residues. The junction had 8 bases not matched to a gene; V was cut back by 5 bases and J by 10 bases. The germline CDR1 and CDR2 sequences are WNHNN and SYGVQD (reference sequence). The DNA of the CDR3 is TGCGCCAGCAGTTATACTAGCGGGAGGGCGAAAGAGCAGTTCTTC. Its translation is CASSYTSGRAKEQFF.

This chain connects TRBV30 to TRBJ1-5, with 12 bases lining up with TRBD1. CDR3 length equals 19 residues. V dropped 1 base and J dropped 0; count of bases not matched to a gene: 10. Per germline, CDR1 GTSNPN and CDR2 SVGIG (reference sequence). The CDR3 DNA is TGTGCCTGGAGTGAAACCCCGGGACAGGGGGCGGGTAGCAATCAGCCCCAGCATTTT. Amino acids: CAWSETPGQGAGSNQPQHF.